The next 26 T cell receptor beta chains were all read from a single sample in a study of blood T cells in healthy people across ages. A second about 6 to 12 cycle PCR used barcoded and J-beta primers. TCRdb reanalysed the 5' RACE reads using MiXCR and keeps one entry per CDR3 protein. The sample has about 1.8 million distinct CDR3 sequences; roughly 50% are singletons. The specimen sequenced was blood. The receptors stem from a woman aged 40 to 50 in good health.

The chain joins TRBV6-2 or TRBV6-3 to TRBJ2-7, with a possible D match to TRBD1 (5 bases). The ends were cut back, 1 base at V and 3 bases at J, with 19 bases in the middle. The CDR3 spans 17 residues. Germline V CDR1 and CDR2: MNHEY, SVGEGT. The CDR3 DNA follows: TGTGCCAGCAGTTACTTCGGTCAGGGATACACCAACTACGAGCAGTACTTC. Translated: CASSYFGQGYTNYEQYF.

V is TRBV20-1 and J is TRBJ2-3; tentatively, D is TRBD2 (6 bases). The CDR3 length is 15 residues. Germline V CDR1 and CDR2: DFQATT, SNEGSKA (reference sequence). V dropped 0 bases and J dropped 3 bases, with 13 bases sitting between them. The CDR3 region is CSARESGVSTDTQYF. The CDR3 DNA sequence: TGCAGTGCTAGAGAATCGGGGGTTTCTACAGATACGCAGTATTTT.

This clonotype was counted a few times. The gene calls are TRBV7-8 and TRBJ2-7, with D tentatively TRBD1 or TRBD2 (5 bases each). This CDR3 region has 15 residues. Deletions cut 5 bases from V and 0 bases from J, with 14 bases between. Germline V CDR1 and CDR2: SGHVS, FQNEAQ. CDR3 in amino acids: CASSNRDGVSYEQYF. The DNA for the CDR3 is TGTGCCAGCAGCAACCGGGACGGAGTCTCCTACGAGCAGTACTTC.

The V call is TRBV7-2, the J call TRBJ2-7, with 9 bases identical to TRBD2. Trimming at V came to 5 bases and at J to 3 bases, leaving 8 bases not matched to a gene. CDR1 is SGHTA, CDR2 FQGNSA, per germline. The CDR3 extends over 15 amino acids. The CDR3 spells CASSPGLAGYYEQYF. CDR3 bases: TGTGCCAGCAGCCCGGGACTAGCCGGGTACTACGAGCAGTACTTC.

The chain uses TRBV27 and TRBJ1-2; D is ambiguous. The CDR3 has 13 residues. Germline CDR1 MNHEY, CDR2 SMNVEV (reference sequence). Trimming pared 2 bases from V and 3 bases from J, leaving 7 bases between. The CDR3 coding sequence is TGTGCCAGCAGTTTACAACGGCACTATGGCTACACCTTC. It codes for CASSLQRHYGYTF.

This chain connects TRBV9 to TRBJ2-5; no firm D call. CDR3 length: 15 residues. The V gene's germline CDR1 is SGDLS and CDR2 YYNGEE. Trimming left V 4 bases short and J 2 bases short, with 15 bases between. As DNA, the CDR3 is TGTGCCAGCAGCCCGCATTATGGATCTCAAGAGACCCAGTACTTC. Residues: CASSPHYGSQETQYF.

Here the CDR3 reads CAWSVSKYQETQYF. The CDR3 DNA sequence: TGTGCCTGGAGTGTTTCGAAATATCAAGAGACCCAGTACTTC. The chain uses TRBV30 and TRBJ2-5; the D is unclear. CDR3 length: 14 amino acids. Germline loops: CDR1 GTSNPN, CDR2 SVGIG (reference sequence). Between the trimmed V and J ends, which lost 0 bases and 2 bases, there was a span of 10 bases.

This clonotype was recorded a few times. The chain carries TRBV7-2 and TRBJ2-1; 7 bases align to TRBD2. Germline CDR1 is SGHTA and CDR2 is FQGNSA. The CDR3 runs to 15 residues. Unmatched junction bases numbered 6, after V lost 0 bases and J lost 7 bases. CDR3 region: CASSLAGGRRNEQFF. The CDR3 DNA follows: TGTGCCAGCAGCTTAGCCGGGGGGAGGAGGAATGAGCAGTTCTTC.

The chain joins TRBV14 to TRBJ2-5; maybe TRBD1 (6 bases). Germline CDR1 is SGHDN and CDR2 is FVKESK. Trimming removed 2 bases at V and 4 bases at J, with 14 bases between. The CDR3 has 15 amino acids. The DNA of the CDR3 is TGTGCCAGCAGCCAAAACAGGGTCGGCGGAGAGACCCAGTACTTC. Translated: CASSQNRVGGETQYF.

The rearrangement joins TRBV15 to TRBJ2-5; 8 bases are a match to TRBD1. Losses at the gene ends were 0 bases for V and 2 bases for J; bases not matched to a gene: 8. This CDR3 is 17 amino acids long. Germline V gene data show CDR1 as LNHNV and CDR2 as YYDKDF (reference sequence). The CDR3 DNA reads TGTGCCACCAGCAGAGACCGAGGGACAGGACTACAAGAGACCCAGTACTTC. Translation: CATSRDRGTGLQETQYF.

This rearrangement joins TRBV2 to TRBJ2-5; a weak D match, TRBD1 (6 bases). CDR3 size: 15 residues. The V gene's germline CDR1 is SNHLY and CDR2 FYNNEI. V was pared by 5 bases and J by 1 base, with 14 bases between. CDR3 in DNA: TGTGCCAGCAGTCTCGCGAGGGGGAGCCAAGAGACCCAGTACTTC. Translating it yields CASSLARGSQETQYF.

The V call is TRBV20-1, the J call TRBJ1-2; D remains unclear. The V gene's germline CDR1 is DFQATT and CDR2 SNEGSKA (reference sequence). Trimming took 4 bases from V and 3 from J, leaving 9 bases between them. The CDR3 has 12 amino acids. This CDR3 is CSAMKGDYGYTF. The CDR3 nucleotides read TGCAGTGCTATGAAGGGAGACTATGGCTACACCTTC.

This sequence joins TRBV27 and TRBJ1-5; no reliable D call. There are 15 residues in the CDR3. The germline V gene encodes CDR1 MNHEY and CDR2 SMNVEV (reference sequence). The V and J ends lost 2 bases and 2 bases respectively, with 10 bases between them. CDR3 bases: TGTGCCAGCAGTTTAAGCGGTTGGGGCAATCAGCCCCAGCATTTT. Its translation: CASSLSGWGNQPQHF.

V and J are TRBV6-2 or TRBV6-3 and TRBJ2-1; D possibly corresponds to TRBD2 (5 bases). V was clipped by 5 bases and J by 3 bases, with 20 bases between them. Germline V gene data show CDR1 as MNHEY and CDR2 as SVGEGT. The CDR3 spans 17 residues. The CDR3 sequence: CASSPLPSSVYYNEQFF. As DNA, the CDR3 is TGTGCCAGCAGTCCCCTCCCGAGTAGCGTCTACTACAATGAGCAGTTCTTC.

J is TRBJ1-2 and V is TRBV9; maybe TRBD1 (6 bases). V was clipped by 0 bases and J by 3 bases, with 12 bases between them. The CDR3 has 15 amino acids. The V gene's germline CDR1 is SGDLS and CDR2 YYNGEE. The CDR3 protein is CASSVASTGHYGYTF. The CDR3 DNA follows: TGTGCCAGCAGCGTAGCTTCCACAGGGCACTATGGCTACACCTTC.

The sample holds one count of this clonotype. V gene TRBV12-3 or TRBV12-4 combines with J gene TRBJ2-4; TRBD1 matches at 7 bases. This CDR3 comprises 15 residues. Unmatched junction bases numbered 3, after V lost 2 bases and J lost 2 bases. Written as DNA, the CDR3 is TGTGCCAGCAGTTTACAGAGGGGGCCCAAAAACATTCAGTACTTC. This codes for CASSLQRGPKNIQYF.

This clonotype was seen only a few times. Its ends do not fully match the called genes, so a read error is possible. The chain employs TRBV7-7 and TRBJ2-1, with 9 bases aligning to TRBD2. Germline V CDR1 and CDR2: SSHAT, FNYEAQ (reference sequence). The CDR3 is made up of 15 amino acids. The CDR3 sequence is CASSPHPSGDYEQFF. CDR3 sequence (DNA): TGTGCTAGCAGCCCTCACCCTAGCGGGGACTATGAGCAGTTCTTC.

As DNA, the CDR3 is TGCGCCAGCAGCCAAGAACGGGCTCCAAGCCCTGGGGCCAACGTCCTGACTTTC. Its protein is CASSQERAPSPGANVLTF. The V and J genes are TRBV4-1 and TRBJ2-6; D is unclear. Germline values: CDR1 MGHRA, CDR2 YSYEKL. CDR3 length: 18 amino acids. The V end was cut by 0 bases, the J end by 2 bases, with 14 bases between.

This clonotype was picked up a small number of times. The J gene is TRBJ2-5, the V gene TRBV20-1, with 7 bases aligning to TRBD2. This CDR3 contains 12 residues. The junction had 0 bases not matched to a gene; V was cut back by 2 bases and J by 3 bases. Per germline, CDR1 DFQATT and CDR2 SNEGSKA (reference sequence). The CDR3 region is CSARLAEETQYF. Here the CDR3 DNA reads TGCAGTGCTAGACTAGCGGAAGAGACCCAGTACTTC.

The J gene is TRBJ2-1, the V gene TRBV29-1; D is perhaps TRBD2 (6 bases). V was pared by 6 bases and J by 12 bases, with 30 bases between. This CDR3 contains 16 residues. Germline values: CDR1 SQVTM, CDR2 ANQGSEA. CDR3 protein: CSVAHHGGGPRAVQFF. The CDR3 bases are TGCAGCGTCGCCCACCACGGGGGAGGACCCCGGGCTGTGCAGTTCTTC.

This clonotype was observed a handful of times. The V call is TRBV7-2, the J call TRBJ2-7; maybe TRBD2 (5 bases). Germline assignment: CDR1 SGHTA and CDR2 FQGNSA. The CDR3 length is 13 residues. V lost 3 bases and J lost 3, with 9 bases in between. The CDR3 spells CASSFRDYYEQYF. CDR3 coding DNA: TGTGCCAGCAGCTTCCGAGACTACTACGAGCAGTACTTC.

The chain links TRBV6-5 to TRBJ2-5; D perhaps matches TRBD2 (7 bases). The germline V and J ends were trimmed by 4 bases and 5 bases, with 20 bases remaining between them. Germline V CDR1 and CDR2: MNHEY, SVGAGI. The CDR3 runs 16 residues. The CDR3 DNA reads TGTGCCAGCAGTTCCTATGGGGGGGGCCTCTCGGAGACCCAGTACTTC. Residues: CASSSYGGGLSETQYF.

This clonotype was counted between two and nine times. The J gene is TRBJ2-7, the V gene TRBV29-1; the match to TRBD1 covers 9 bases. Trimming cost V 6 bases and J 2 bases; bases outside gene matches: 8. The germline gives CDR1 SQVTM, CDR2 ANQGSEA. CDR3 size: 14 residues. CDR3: CSVQPGTGTYEQYF. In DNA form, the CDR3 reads TGCAGCGTACAGCCCGGGACAGGGACCTACGAGCAGTACTTC.

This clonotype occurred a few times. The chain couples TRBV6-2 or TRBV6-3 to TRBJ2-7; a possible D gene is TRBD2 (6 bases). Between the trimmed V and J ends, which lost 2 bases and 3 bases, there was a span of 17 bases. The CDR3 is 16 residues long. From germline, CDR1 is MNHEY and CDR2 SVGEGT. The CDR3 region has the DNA TGTGCCAGCAGTTACAATATGGCCGGGAGAGGCTACGAGCAGTACTTC. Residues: CASSYNMAGRGYEQYF.

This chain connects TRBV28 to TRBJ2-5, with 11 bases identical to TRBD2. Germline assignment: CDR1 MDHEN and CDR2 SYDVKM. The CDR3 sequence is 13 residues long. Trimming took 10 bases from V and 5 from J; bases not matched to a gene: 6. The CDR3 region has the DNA TGTGCCACCCTAGCGGGGGGATGGGAGACCCAGTACTTC. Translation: CATLAGGWETQYF.

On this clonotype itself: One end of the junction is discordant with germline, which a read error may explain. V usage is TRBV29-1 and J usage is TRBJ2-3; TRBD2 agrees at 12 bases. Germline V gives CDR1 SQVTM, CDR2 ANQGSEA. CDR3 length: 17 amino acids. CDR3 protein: CSVGQLAGGPSTDTRYF. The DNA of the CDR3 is TGCAGCGTCGGCCAACTAGCGGGGGGACCTAGCACAGATACGCGGTATTTT.